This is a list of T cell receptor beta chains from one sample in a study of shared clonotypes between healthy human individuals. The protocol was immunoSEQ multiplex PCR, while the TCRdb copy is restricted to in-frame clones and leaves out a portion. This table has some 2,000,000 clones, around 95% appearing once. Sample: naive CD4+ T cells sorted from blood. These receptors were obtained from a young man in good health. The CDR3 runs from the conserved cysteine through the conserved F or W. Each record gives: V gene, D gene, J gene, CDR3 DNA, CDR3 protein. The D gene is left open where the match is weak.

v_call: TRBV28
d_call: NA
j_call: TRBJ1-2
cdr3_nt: TGTGCCAGCAGTTTGCGAGACAACTATGGCTACACCTTC
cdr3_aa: CASSLRDNYGYTF

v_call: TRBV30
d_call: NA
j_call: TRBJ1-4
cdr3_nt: TGTGCCTGGGGGGGAGGAACTAATGAAAAACTGTTTTTT
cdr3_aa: CAWGGGTNEKLFF

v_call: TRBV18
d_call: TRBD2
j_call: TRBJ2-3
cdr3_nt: TGTGCCAGCTCACCACCGGGACTAGCAGGGGGCACAGATACGCAGTATTTT
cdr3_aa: CASSPPGLAGGTDTQYF

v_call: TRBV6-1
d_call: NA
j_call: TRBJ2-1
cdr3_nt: TGTGCCAGCAGGAGGGACTTCGACCTATACAATGAGCAGTTCTTC
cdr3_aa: CASRRDFDLYNEQFF

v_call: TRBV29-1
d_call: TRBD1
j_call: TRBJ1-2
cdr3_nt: TGCAGCGTGACGACAGGGGATGGCTACACCTTC
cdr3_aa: CSVTTGDGYTF

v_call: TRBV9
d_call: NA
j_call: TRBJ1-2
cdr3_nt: TGTGCCAGCAGCGTAGAAGGGTACTATGGCTACACCTTC
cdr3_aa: CASSVEGYYGYTF

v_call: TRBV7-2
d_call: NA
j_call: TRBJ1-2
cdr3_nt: TGTGCCAGCAGCCCTGCACGTGGGTCGTACTATGGCTACACCTTC
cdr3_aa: CASSPARGSYYGYTF

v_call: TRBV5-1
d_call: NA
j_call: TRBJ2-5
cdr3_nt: TGCGCCAGCAGCTTGAACGTACAAGAGACCCAGTACTTC
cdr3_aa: CASSLNVQETQYF

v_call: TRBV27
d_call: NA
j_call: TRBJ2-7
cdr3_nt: TGTGCCAGCAGTTTCGACGCCGGAGGCAAGCAGTACTTC
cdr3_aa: CASSFDAGGKQYF

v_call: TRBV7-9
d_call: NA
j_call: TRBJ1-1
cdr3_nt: TGTGCCAGCTCCCAAGAATGGGGAAGCACTGAAGCTTTCTTT
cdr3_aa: CASSQEWGSTEAFF

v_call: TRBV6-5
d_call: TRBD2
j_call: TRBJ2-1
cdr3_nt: TGTGCCAGCAGGGCTAGCGGGGGGGGTAATGAGCAGTTCTTC
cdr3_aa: CASRASGGGNEQFF

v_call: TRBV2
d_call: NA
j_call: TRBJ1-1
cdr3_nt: TGTGCCAGCGGGGAGTTCAGGACAGCCACTGAAGCTTTCTTT
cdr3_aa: CASGEFRTATEAFF

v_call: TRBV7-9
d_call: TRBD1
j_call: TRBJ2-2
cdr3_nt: TGTGCCAGCAGCAGGGACAGGGGTACAGGGGAGCTGTTTTTT
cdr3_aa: CASSRDRGTGELFF

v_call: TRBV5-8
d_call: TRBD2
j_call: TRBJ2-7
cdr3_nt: TGTGCCAGCAGCCTAGCGGGGGGCTCCTCCTACGAGCAGTACTTC
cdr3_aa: CASSLAGGSSYEQYF

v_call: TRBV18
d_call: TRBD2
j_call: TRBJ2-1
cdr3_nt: TGTGCCAGCTCACCATATTCCGCGACTAGCGGGAGCCCCCCTATTAAGGTCTTC
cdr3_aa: CASSPYSATSGSPPIKVF

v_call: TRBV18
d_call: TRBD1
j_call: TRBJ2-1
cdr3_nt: TGTGCCAGCTCACCCCGGACAGGGGAGTACAATGAGCAGTTCTTC
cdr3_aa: CASSPRTGEYNEQFF

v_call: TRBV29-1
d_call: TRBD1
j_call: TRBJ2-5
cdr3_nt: TGCAGCGTCCGTTGGGGTGACAGGGTTGGAGAGACCCAGTACTTC
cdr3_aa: CSVRWGDRVGETQYF

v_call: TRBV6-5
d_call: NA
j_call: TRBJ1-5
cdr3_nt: TGTGCCAGCAGCCGGTCACAGGGCCAGCCCCAGCATTTT
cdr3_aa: CASSRSQGQPQHF

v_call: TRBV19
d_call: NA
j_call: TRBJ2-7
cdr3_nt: TGTGCCAGTGGGGACCGAACCTACGAGCAGTACTTC
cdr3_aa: CASGDRTYEQYF

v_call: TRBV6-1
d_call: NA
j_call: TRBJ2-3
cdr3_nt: TGTGCCAGCGAAGGCCACCCAAGCACAGATACGCAGTATTTT
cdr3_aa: CASEGHPSTDTQYF

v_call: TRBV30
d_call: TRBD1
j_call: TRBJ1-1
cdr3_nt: TGTGCCTGGAGAGCCTCAACAGGGGGCGGGGTAAAATACACTGAAGCTTTCTTT
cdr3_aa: CAWRASTGGGVKYTEAFF

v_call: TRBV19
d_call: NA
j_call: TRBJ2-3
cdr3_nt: TGTGCCAGTAGTGATCGGAAATCTAGCACAGATACGCAGTATTTT
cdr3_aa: CASSDRKSSTDTQYF

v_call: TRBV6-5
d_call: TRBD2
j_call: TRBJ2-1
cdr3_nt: TGTGCCAGCAGTCTCCCGGGACTAGGCTACAATGAGCAGTTCTTC
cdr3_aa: CASSLPGLGYNEQFF